This record concerns one T cell receptor (beta chain) sequence. Methods used by the authors: Reference gene primer amplification in the assay estimated nucleated cell counts. Method: immunoSEQ multiplex PCR; TCRdb's copy keeps in-frame clones and lacks some. The DNA gave D and trimming, while V, J and clone size come from that table. This table holds some 120,000 clones, approximately 82% found once. This record belongs to a study of blood T cell repertoires in COVID-19. Trimming took off 7 bases at V and 6 bases at J, with 16 bases between the two ends. The CDR3 runs to 14 residues. The V gene's germline CDR1 is LNHDA and CDR2 SQIVND (reference sequence).

Sequencing input: peripheral blood. The receptor was isolated from a man between 65 and 79 years old with active or convalescent COVID-19. The V gene is TRBV19, the J gene TRBJ1-5; D is possibly TRBD1 (5 bases). The CDR3 DNA reads TGTGCCAGTAATACAGGAATCGAAGGTCAGCCCCAGCATTTT. This encodes CASNTGIEGQPQHF.